This is a list of T cell receptor beta chains from one sample in a study of blood T cells in healthy people across ages. TCRdb reprocessed the 5' RACE reads via MiXCR and lists one record per CDR3 protein. The repertoire holds around 1,600,000 distinct CDR3 sequences, with 35% to 45% as singletons. Sequenced sample: blood. These receptors originate from a woman younger than 30 in good health. Each CDR3 is given with its conserved first and last residue. A D gene is named only where the DNA matches it firmly. Not every row has a clone size; where given, it reads once, few, many or a size class.

cdr3_length: 14
v_call: TRBV12-3/TRBV12-4
clone_size: few
j_call: TRBJ1-1
d_call: -
cdr3_nt: TGTGCCAGCAGTTTTTGGCAGATCAACACTGAAGCTTTCTTT
cdr3_aa: CASSFWQINTEAFF

cdr3_length: 19
v_call: TRBV7-6
clone_size: -
j_call: TRBJ1-3
d_call: -
cdr3_nt: TGTGCCAGCAGTTTAGGCCCCCCCCCCGGCAGGCTCTCTGGAAACACCATATATTTT
cdr3_aa: CASSLGPPPGRLSGNTIYF

cdr3_length: 12
v_call: TRBV28
clone_size: -
j_call: TRBJ1-5
d_call: -
cdr3_nt: TGTGCCAGCAGTTTATATATCCAGCCCCAGCATTTT
cdr3_aa: CASSLYIQPQHF

cdr3_length: 15
v_call: TRBV27
clone_size: once
j_call: TRBJ2-7
d_call: -
cdr3_nt: TGTGCCAGCAGTTTAGATGGGGCGCAGTCCTACGAGCAGTACTTC
cdr3_aa: CASSLDGAQSYEQYF

cdr3_length: 13
v_call: TRBV10-3
clone_size: few
j_call: TRBJ2-3
d_call: -
cdr3_nt: TGTGCCATCAGTGAGTCGGATTCAGATACGCAGTATTTT
cdr3_aa: CAISESDSDTQYF

cdr3_length: 14
v_call: TRBV2
clone_size: once
j_call: TRBJ1-1
d_call: -
cdr3_nt: TGTGCCAGCAGAGCCGTAACCGGTTACACTGAAGCTTTCTTT
cdr3_aa: CASRAVTGYTEAFF

cdr3_length: 13
v_call: TRBV9
clone_size: few
j_call: TRBJ1-1
d_call: -
cdr3_nt: TGTGCCAGCAGCGTATCGAGGGGCACTGAAGCTTTCTTT
cdr3_aa: CASSVSRGTEAFF

cdr3_length: 17
v_call: TRBV4-2
clone_size: few
j_call: TRBJ2-4
d_call: TRBD2
cdr3_nt: TGTGCCAGCAGCCAAGTTGGCGGGAGAGTAGCCAAAAACATTCAGTACTTC
cdr3_aa: CASSQVGGRVAKNIQYF

cdr3_length: 17
v_call: TRBV7-9
clone_size: -
j_call: TRBJ2-4
d_call: TRBD2
cdr3_nt: TGTGCCAGCAGCTTAGCGGCCCAAGCGGGGGCCAAAAACATTCAGTACTTC
cdr3_aa: CASSLAAQAGAKNIQYF

cdr3_length: 15
v_call: TRBV12-3/TRBV12-4
clone_size: -
j_call: TRBJ1-1
d_call: -
cdr3_nt: TGTGCCAGCACTTGGATGGGGAACCTGAACACTGAAGCTTTCTTT
cdr3_aa: CASTWMGNLNTEAFF

cdr3_length: 15
v_call: TRBV6-5
clone_size: once
j_call: TRBJ1-6
d_call: TRBD1
cdr3_nt: TGTGCCAGCAGTTACGTGGACAGGGGTAATTCACCCCTCCACTTT
cdr3_aa: CASSYVDRGNSPLHF

cdr3_length: 15
v_call: TRBV6-1
clone_size: -
j_call: TRBJ1-5
d_call: -
cdr3_nt: TGTGCCAGCAGCGCCACCCTACAGGGTTATCAGCCCCAGCATTTT
cdr3_aa: CASSATLQGYQPQHF

cdr3_length: 15
v_call: TRBV28
clone_size: -
j_call: TRBJ2-7
d_call: TRBD1
cdr3_nt: TGTGCCAGCAGTTTATTGTCAGGGGGAGATTACGAGCAGTACTTC
cdr3_aa: CASSLLSGGDYEQYF

cdr3_length: 13
v_call: TRBV10-3
clone_size: once
j_call: TRBJ1-5
d_call: TRBD1
cdr3_nt: TGTGCCATCAGGGGACAGGGGGATCAGCCCCAGCATTTT
cdr3_aa: CAIRGQGDQPQHF

cdr3_length: 14
v_call: TRBV7-6
clone_size: few
j_call: TRBJ2-3
d_call: -
cdr3_nt: TGTGCCAGCAGCTCCGTAAGCCAGGGAAATACGCAGTATTTT
cdr3_aa: CASSSVSQGNTQYF

cdr3_length: 14
v_call: TRBV20-1
clone_size: -
j_call: TRBJ1-1
d_call: -
cdr3_nt: TGCCGACCTGGCCGGGGTAGGGTGAACACTGAAGCTTTCTTT
cdr3_aa: CRPGRGRVNTEAFF